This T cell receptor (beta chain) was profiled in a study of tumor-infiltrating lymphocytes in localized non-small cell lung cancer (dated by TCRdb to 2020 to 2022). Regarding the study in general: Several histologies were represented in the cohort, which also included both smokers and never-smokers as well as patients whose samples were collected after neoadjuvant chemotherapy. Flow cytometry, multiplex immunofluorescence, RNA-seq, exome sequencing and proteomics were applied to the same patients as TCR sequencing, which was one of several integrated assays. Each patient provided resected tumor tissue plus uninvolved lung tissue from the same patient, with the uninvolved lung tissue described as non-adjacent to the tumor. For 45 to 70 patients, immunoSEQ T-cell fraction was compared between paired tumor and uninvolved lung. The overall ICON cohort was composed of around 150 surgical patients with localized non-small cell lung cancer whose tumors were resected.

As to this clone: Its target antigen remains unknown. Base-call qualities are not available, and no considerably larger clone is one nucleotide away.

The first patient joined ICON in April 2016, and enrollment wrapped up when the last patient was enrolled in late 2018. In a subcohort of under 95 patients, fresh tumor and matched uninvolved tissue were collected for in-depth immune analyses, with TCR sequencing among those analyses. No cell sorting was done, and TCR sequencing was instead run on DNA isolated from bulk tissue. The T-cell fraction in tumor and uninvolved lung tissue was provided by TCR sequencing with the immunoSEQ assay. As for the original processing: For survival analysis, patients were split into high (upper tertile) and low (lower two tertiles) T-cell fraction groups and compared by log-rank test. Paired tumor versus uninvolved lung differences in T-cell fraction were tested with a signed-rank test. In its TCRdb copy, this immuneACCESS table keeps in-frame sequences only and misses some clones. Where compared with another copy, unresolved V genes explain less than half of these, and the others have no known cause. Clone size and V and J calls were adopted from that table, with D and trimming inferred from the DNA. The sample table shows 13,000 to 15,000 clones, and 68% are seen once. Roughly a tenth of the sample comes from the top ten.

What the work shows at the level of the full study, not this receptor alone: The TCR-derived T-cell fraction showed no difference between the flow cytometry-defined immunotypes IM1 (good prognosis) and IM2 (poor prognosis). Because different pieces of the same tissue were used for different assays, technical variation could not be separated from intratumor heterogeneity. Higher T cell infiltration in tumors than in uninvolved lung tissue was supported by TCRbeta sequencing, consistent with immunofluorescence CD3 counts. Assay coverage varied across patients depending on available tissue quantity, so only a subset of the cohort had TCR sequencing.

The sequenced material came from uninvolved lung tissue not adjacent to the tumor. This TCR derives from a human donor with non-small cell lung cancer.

DNA sequence: TGCAGCGAATACACAGATACGCAGTATTTT. Translated, this gives CSEYTDTQYF. Recombination linked TRBV29-1 to TRBJ2-3; the D gene is not confidently resolved. V is cut by 7 bases and J by 2 bases, and the space between the germline ends is 4 bases. The CDR3 runs 10 amino acids, cysteine and phenylalanine included. The only DNA kept is the CDR3, 30 bases in frame from the first base. CDR1 SQVTM and CDR2 ANQGSEA were looked up in the germline V gene.